The rows below give T cell receptor beta chains drawn from one sample of a study of T cells in Graves' hyperthyroidism and ophthalmopathy. TCRdb reprocessed the multiplex PCR reads with MiXCR, giving one entry per CDR3 protein. The sample comprises about 520,000 distinct CDR3 sequences, roughly 20% of which are singletons, and around 27% rests with the top ten. What was sequenced was blood. These receptors were collected from a man in his late teens or twenties with Graves' hyperthyroidism. The CDR3 runs from the conserved cysteine through the conserved F or W. D genes are given only for firm matches. Clone size, where shown, is once, few, many, or a class for clones that have expanded.

v_gene	j_gene	abundance	d_gene	CDR3nt	CDR3aa
TRBV11-2	TRBJ1-2	few	.	TGTGCCAGCAGCTTGCGGGCTACGAACTATGGCGACACCTTC	CASSLRATNYGDTF
TRBV6-1	TRBJ1-2	.	.	TGTGCCAGCAGTGAGGAGACACTCTATGGCTACACCTTC	CASSEETLYGYTF
TRBV2	TRBJ2-7	many	.	TGTGCCAGCAGTACCCCAGAGGGAGTAAAGCAGTACTTC	CASSTPEGVKQYF
TRBV28	TRBJ2-2	few	TRBD1	TGTGCCAGCAGTTTTTCAGGGGGCTGGACCGGGGAGCTGTTTTTT	CASSFSGGWTGELFF
TRBV6-2/TRBV6-3	TRBJ2-5	many	.	TGTGCCAGCAGCCCGACTGTCTTGAAGACCCAGTACTTC	CASSPTVLKTQYF
TRBV7-9	TRBJ1-2	many	TRBD1	TGTGCCAGCACGACAGGGTACTATGGCTACACCTTC	CASTTGYYGYTF
TRBV12-3/TRBV12-4	TRBJ1-1	.	.	TGTGCCAGCAGTTTAGGGGCCCGGAGCGGTGAAGCTTTCTTT	CASSLGARSGEAFF
TRBV30	TRBJ1-5	.	.	TGTGCCTGGAATGTAGGAGGGCATAGCAATCAGCCCCAGCATTTT	CAWNVGGHSNQPQHF
TRBV27	TRBJ1-5	many	TRBD1	TGTGCCAGCAGTTTCCTTGGGACAGGGGGCCAGCCCCAGCATTTT	CASSFLGTGGQPQHF
TRBV15	TRBJ1-2	many	.	TGTGCCACCAGCAGAGATCCCATAGACTATGGCTACACCTTC	CATSRDPIDYGYTF
TRBV2	TRBJ1-6	many	.	TGTGCCAGCAGTGAGCGGGTAAATTCACCCCTCCACTTT	CASSERVNSPLHF
TRBV5-1	TRBJ2-5	many	.	TGCGCCAGCAGCTTGGACAGGAGCCAAGAGACCCAGTACTTC	CASSLDRSQETQYF
TRBV6-1	TRBJ1-2	.	.	TGTGCCACCCTGGGAGGGGGGTCGATTGGCTACACCTTC	CATLGGGSIGYTF
TRBV24-1	TRBJ2-2	many	TRBD1	TGTGCCACCAGTGATTCGTGGACAGGCGAAACCGGGGAGCTGTTTTTT	CATSDSWTGETGELFF
TRBV5-1	TRBJ2-7	few	TRBD2	TGCGCCAGCAGCCTGCCGGGGGGTCAGAACGAGCAGTACTTC	CASSLPGGQNEQYF
TRBV7-8	TRBJ1-3	many	TRBD1	TGTGCCAGCAGCCCCTTTGACAGGGGACTTTCTGGAAACACCATATATTTT	CASSPFDRGLSGNTIYF
TRBV12-3/TRBV12-4	TRBJ1-2	few	.	TGTGCCAGCAGCAGGGTGGGATATGGCTACACCTTC	CASSRVGYGYTF
TRBV19	TRBJ2-2	many	.	TGTGCCAGTACCAACTCTGGAAACACCGGGGAGCTGTTTTTT	CASTNSGNTGELFF
TRBV12-3/TRBV12-4	TRBJ2-7	many	.	TGTGCCAGCAGGCTAAATGGCGAGCAGTACTTC	CASRLNGEQYF
TRBV20-1	TRBJ2-7	many	.	TGCAGTGCTAGAGACCCTAGCCCCTCCTACGAGCAGTACTTC	CSARDPSPSYEQYF
TRBV12-3/TRBV12-4	TRBJ2-2	many	.	TGTGCCTCGACTCCCTCCTACACCGGGGAGCTGTTTTTT	CASTPSYTGELFF
TRBV12-3/TRBV12-4	TRBJ2-2	few	TRBD2	TGTGCCAGCAGTTATAGCGGGAGCACCGGGGAGCTGTTTTTT	CASSYSGSTGELFF
TRBV28	TRBJ2-5	many	.	TGTGCCAGCAGTCGACCCGGGGGGCAAGGAGGAGAGACCCAGTACTTC	CASSRPGGQGGETQYF
TRBV28	TRBJ2-5	many	TRBD2	TGTGCCAGCAGTTATGTGACTAGCTCGGAGACCCAGTACTTC	CASSYVTSSETQYF
TRBV27	TRBJ1-2	many	.	TGTGCCAGCAGTTCCCGGGACGGCAGTTATGGCTACACCTTC	CASSSRDGSYGYTF
TRBV2	TRBJ2-2	many	.	TGTGCCAGCAGTGAAGAATCCGGGGAGCTGTTTTTT	CASSEESGELFF
TRBV6-1	TRBJ1-1	many	.	TGTGCCAGCACCCCCGAAGGGAGCACTGAAGCTTTCTTT	CASTPEGSTEAFF
TRBV27	TRBJ1-1	many	.	TGTGCCAGCCCCCGAGTGAACACTGAAGCTTTCTTT	CASPRVNTEAFF
TRBV20-1	TRBJ1-5	few	.	TGCAGTGCTAGACGACTGGGGGGAAGTACTCAGCCCCAGCATTTT	CSARRLGGSTQPQHF
TRBV28	TRBJ2-7	many	.	TGTGCCAGCAGTTTCCCCGGGGCAGGGTCTACCTACGAGCAGTACTTC	CASSFPGAGSTYEQYF
TRBV29-1	TRBJ1-2	many	.	TGCAGCGTTGGGGGCCCACCTCCTAACTATGGCTACACCTTC	CSVGGPPPNYGYTF
TRBV6-6	TRBJ2-5	many	TRBD2	TGTGCCAGCTTTAAGGCGGGGGGAAGCTCGGAGACCCAGTACTTC	CASFKAGGSSETQYF
TRBV30	TRBJ2-7	.	.	TGTGCCTCAACCCAGGTATTTGGTATCGACGAGCAGTACTTC	CASTQVFGIDEQYF
TRBV6-1	TRBJ1-1	.	.	TGTGCCAGCAGTGAAAATCGAGTGTGGGTGAACACTGAAGCTTTCTTT	CASSENRVWVNTEAFF
TRBV21-1	TRBJ2-5	many	.	TGTGCCAGCAGCGTCGGGACACCGACTCCTCCGGGACTAGCGGGAAATGAGAGGGAGACCCAGTACTTC	CASSVGTPTPPGLAGNERETQYF
TRBV2	TRBJ1-1	.	.	TGCCGAATATCCAGGGGCACTGAAGCTTTCTTT	CRISRGTEAFF
TRBV7-2	TRBJ2-7	.	TRBD2	TGTGCCAGCAGCCCGCAGACTAGCGGGGGTTACGAGCAGTACTTC	CASSPQTSGGYEQYF
TRBV6-2/TRBV6-3	TRBJ1-1	.	.	TGTGCCAGCAGTTCCCGCACGTATTACACTGAAGCTTTCTTT	CASSSRTYYTEAFF
TRBV7-3	TRBJ1-1	.	TRBD1	TGTGCCAGCAGCGCGACAGGGGCTGAAGCTTTCTTT	CASSATGAEAFF
TRBV4-1	TRBJ2-4	.	TRBD2	TGCGCCAGCAGCCCTGGACTAGCGGGGGCCATTGGGAACATTCAGTACTTC	CASSPGLAGAIGNIQYF